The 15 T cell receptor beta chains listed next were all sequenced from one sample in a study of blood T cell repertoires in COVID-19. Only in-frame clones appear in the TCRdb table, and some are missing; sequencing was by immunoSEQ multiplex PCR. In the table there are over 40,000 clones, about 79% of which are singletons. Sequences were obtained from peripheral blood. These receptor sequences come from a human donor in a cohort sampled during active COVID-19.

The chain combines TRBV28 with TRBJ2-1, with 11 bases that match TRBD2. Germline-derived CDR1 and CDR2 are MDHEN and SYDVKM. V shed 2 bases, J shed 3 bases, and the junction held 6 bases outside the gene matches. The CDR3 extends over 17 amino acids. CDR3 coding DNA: TGTGCCAGCAGTTTAGATAGCGGGAGGGGACTCTACAATGAGCAGTTCTTC. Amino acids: CASSLDSGRGLYNEQFF.

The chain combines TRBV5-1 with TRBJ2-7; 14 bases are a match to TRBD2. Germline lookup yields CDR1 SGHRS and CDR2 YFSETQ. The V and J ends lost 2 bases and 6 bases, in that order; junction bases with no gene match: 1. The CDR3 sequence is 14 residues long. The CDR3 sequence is CASSLGLAGGEQYF. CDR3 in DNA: TGCGCCAGCAGCTTAGGACTAGCGGGAGGCGAGCAGTACTTC. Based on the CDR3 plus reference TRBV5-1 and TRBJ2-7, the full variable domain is KAGVTQTPRYLIKTRGQQVTLSCSPISGHRSVSWYQQTPGQGLQFLFEYFSETQRNKGNFPGRFSGRQFSNSRSEMNVSTLELGDSALYLCASSLGLAGGEQYFGPGTRLTVT.

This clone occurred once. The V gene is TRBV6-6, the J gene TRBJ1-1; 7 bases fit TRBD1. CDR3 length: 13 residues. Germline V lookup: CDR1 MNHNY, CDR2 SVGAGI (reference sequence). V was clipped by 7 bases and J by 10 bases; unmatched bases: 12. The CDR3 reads CASNLTPTGLAFF. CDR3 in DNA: TGTGCCAGCAACCTTACCCCGACAGGGTTAGCTTTCTTT.

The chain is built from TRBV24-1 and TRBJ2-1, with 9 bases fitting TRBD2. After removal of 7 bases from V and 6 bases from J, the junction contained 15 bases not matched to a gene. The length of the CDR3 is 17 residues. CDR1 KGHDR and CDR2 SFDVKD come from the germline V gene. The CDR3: CATRQAISGRIPNEQFF. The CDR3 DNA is TGTGCCACCAGACAAGCGATCAGCGGGAGGATCCCCAATGAGCAGTTCTTC.

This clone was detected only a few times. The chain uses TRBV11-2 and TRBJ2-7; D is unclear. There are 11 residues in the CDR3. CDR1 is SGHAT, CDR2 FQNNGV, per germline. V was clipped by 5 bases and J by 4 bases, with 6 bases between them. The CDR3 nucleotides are TGTGCCAGCAGCGCTACTTACGAGCAGTACTTC. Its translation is CASSATYEQYF.

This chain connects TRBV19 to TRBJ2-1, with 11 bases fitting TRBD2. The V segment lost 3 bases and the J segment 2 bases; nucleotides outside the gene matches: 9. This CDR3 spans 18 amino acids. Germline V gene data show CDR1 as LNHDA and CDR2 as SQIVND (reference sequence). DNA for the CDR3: TGTGCCAGTAGTATGATTAGCGGGAGGGCGGGAGCCTACAATGAGCAGTTCTTC. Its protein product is CASSMISGRAGAYNEQFF.

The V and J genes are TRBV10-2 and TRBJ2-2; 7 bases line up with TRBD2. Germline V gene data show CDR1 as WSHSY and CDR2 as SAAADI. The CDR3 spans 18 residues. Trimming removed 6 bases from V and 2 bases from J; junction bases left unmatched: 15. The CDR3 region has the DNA TGCGCCAGCAGACGCAGCACTCCTAGCGGAGGAAACACCGGGGAGCTGTTTTTT. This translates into CASRRSTPSGGNTGELFF.

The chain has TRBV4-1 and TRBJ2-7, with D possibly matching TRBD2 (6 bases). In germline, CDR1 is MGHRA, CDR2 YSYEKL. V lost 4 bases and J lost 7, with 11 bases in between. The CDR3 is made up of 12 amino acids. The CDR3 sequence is CASSPGGMEQYF. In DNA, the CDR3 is TGCGCCAGCAGCCCAGGAGGGATGGAGCAGTACTTC.

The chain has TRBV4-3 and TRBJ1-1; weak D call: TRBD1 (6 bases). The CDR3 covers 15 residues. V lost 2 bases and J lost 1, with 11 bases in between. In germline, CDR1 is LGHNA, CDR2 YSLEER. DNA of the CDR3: TGCGCCAGCAGCCAATCAGGACAGCCGAACACTGAAGCTTTCTTT. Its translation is CASSQSGQPNTEAFF.

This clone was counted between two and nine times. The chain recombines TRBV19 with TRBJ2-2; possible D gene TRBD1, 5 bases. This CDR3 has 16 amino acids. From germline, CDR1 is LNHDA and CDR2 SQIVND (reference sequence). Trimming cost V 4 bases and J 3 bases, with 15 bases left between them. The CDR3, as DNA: TGTGCCAGTAGTAACAGAGGCAGGGTGGACACCGGGGAGCTGTTTTTT. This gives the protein CASSNRGRVDTGELFF.

CDR3 nucleotides: TGTGCCAGCAGCGTAGGCGGGAGGGCCCTCGGAAACACAGATACGCAGTATTTT. It codes for CASSVGGRALGNTDTQYF. The rearrangement joins TRBV9 to TRBJ2-3, with 9 nucleotides matching TRBD2. J gave up 2 bases and V 0 bases, and 10 bases lay outside the gene matches. The CDR3 runs 18 residues. Looked up from germline, CDR1 is SGDLS and CDR2 is YYNGEE.

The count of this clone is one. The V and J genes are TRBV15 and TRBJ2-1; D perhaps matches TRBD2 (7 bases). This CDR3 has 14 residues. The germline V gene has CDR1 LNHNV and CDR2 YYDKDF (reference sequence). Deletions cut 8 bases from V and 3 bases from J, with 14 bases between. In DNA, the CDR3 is TGTGCCACCGGGGGGGGCCAAAACTACAATGAGCAGTTCTTC. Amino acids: CATGGGQNYNEQFF.

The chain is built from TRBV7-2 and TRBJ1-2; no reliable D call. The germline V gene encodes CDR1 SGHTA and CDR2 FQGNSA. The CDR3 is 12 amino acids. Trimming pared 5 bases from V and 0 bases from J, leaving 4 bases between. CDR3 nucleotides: TGTGCCAGCAGCCCCGCTAACTATGGCTACACCTTC. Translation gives CASSPANYGYTF.

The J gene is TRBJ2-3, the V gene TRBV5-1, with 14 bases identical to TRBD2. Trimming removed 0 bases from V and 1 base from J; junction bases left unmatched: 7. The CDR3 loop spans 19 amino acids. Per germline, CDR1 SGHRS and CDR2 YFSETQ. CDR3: CASSLETGTSGSRTDTQYF. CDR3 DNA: TGCGCCAGCAGCTTGGAAACCGGGACTAGCGGGAGTCGCACAGATACGCAGTATTTT.

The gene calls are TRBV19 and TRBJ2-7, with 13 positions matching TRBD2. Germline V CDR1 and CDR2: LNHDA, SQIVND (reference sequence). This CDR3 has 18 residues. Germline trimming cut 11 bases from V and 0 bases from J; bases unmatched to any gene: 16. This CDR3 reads CAEGGGTSGKSGSYEQYF. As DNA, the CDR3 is TGTGCCGAGGGCGGGGGGACTAGCGGGAAATCGGGCTCCTACGAGCAGTACTTC. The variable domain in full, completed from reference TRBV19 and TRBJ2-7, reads DGGITQSPKYLFRKEGQNVTLSCEQNLNHDAMYWYRQDPGQGLRLIYYSQIVNDFQKGDIAEGYSVSREKKESFPLTVTSAQKNPTAFYLCAEGGGTSGKSGSYEQYFGPGTRLTVT.